A selection of T cell receptor beta chains follows, all from one sample in a study of shared clonotypes between healthy human individuals. TCRdb's copy holds only in-frame clones and misses some; the assay was immunoSEQ multiplex PCR. The table lists about 1.1 million clones, approximately 80% of them singletons. Sequencing was carried out using memory CD4+ T cells from PBMCs. The origin of the receptors is a man between 18 and 35 years old in good health. Some clones in this sample may be carry-over from other donors' samples. Both conserved end residues are part of each CDR3. Each record gives: V gene, clone size, J gene, D gene, CDR3 DNA, CDR3 protein. A D gene is named only where the DNA matches it firmly. Clone size is shown for a subset of rows, as once, few, many or a class of expanded clone.

TRBV30	few	TRBJ2-5	TRBD2	TGTGCCTGGAGTAAAGGGCTAGCGGGAGTTGAAGAGACCCAGTACTTC	CAWSKGLAGVEETQYF
TRBV10-3	-	TRBJ1-2	-	TGTGCCATCAGTGAGGAAGACAGAAACTATGGCTACACCTTC	CAISEEDRNYGYTF
TRBV9	-	TRBJ2-1	TRBD2	TGTGCCAGCAGTGCCACTAGCGCTAAGAGGGATGAGCAGTTCTTC	CASSATSAKRDEQFF
TRBV28	-	TRBJ2-7	TRBD1	TGTGCCAGCAGTACACGACAGGGGGCAATGGAGCAGTACTTC	CASSTRQGAMEQYF
TRBV4-2	-	TRBJ2-5	-	TGTGCCAGCAGCCAAAGGACAGTTGAACAAGAGACCCAGTACTTC	CASSQRTVEQETQYF
TRBV5-1	-	TRBJ2-5	TRBD1	TGCGCCAGCAGCCCAGGGACAGGGGGGGAGACCCAGTACTTC	CASSPGTGGETQYF
TRBV4-1	few	TRBJ1-1	-	TGCGCCAGCAGCCAACAGGGGACAGCTTTCTTT	CASSQQGTAFF
TRBV6-5	-	TRBJ2-1	TRBD2	TGTGCCAGTAGGACTAGCGGTTACAATGAGCAGTTCTTC	CASRTSGYNEQFF
TRBV5-1	-	TRBJ1-5	-	TGCGCCAGCAGCTTGGGACTCAATCAGCCCCAGCATTTT	CASSLGLNQPQHF
TRBV6-5	once	TRBJ1-2	-	TGTGCCAGCAGGGCCTGGGAGGGCCGAAGAGGCTACACCTTC	CASRAWEGRRGYTF
TRBV28	-	TRBJ2-7	TRBD1	TGTGCCAGCAGTCTTCCCACAGGGGAGCCCTACGAGCAGTACTTC	CASSLPTGEPYEQYF
TRBV6-5	once	TRBJ1-4	-	TGTGCCAGCAGCCAGGCTGGGTTGGGCAATGAAAAACTGTTTTTT	CASSQAGLGNEKLFF
TRBV10-3	-	TRBJ2-3	TRBD1	TGTGCCATCAGAGAGACAGGGGGCACAGATACGCAGTATTTT	CAIRETGGTDTQYF
TRBV27	few	TRBJ2-1	-	TGTGCCAGCAGTTTATGGGGGGTTGAGCAGTTCTTC	CASSLWGVEQFF
TRBV6-1	-	TRBJ1-1	-	TGTGCCAGCAGTGAAGGAGGGCTCGGGGGAGTGGGAGCTTTCTTT	CASSEGGLGGVGAFF
TRBV6-1	-	TRBJ1-2	-	TGTGCCAGCAGTTCTAATAGCGGGGATAGGGGCTACACCTTC	CASSSNSGDRGYTF